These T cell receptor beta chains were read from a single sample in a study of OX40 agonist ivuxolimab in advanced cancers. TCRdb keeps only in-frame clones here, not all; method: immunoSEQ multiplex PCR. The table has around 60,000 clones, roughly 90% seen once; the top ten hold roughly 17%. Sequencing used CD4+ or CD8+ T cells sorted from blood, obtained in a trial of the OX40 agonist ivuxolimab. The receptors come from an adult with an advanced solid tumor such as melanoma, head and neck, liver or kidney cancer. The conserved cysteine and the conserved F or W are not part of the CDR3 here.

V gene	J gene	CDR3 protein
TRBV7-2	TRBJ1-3	ASSLVAVGNTIY
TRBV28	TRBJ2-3	ASSSPVQGGGADTQY
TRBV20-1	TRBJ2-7	SARTSYEQY
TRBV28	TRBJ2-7	ASVAGGFSYEQY
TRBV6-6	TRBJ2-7	ASSYPGPTYEQY
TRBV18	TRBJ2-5	ASSPGQRGEETQY
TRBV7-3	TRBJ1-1	ASSPMGQNTEAF
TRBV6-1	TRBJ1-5	ASIPWQGFQPQH
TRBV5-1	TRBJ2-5	ASCRGGQETQY
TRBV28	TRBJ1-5	ASSLGGTRGNQPQH
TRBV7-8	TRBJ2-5	ASAHRQQETQY
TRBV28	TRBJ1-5	ASSLAGTYSNQPQH
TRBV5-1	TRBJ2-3	ASSLVTDTQY
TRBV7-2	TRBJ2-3	ASSFGVGTQY
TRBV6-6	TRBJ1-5	ASSSAEYSNQPQH
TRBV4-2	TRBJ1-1	ASSQDGRQEAF
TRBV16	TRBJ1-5	ASSQLGGGVPQH
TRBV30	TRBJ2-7	AWTSGSAYEQY
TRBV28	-	ASSFPPLYEQY
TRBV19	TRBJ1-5	ASSRDSHYQPQH
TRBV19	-	ASSVRTGRNEQY
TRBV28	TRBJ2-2	ASSLWDRGHTGELF
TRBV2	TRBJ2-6	AWPRLAAGSGANVLT